This T cell receptor beta chain was documented in a study of T-cell memory formation after mild COVID-19. Study summary: The study found TCR clusters largely donor specific. Findings and caveats of the study: Most CD4+ clones that shrank were in CM and EM, while CD8+ ones turned up in EMRA.

From 5'RACE with constant-segment primers came TCR alpha and TCR beta cDNA libraries that carried sample barcodes and UMIs. MiXCR, run by TCRdb on the 5' RACE reads, gives a single entry per CDR3 protein. This repertoire shows some 130,000 distinct CDR3 sequences, about 5.9% found once; its top ten account for approximately 2.1%. Details on this clonotype: Its antigen is still unknown.

The CDR3 is 17 amino acids. J was trimmed by 0 bases and V by 5 bases; bases with no gene match: 10. Per germline, CDR1 MNHEY and CDR2 SVGEGT. The origin of this receptor is an adult woman who had mild COVID-19 (a few samples of this study predate the infection). Cell type and time point are not known. The chain carries TRBV6-2 or TRBV6-3 and TRBJ1-3, with TRBD1 identical over 7 bases. Sequences were obtained from PBMCs or a T cell subset sorted from them (not recorded which). CDR3 region: CASSTGRQGFSGNTIYF. The CDR3 DNA reads as TGTGCCAGCAGTACTGGGCGACAGGGATTCTCTGGAAACACCATATATTTT.